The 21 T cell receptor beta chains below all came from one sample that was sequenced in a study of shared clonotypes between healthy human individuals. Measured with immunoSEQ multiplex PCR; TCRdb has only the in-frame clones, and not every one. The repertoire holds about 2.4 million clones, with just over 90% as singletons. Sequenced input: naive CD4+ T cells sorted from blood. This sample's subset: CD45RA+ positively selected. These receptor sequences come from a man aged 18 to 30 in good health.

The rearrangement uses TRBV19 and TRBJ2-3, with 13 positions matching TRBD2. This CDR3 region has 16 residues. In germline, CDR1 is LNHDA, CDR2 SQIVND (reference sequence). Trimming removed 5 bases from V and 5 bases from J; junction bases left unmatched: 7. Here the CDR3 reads CASSPGLAGRRDTQYF. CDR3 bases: TGTGCCAGTAGTCCGGGACTAGCGGGAAGAAGAGATACGCAGTATTTT. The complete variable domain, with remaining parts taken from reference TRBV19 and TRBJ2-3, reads DGGITQSPKYLFRKEGQNVTLSCEQNLNHDAMYWYRQDPGQGLRLIYYSQIVNDFQKGDIAEGYSVSREKKESFPLTVTSAQKNPTAFYLCASSPGLAGRRDTQYFGPGTRLTVL.

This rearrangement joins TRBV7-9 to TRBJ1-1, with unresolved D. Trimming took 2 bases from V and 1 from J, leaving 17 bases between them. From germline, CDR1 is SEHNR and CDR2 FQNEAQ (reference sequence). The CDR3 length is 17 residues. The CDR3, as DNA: TGTGCCAGCAGCTTATACTCATCCCTCGGTGCGAACACTGAAGCTTTCTTT. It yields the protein CASSLYSSLGANTEAFF.

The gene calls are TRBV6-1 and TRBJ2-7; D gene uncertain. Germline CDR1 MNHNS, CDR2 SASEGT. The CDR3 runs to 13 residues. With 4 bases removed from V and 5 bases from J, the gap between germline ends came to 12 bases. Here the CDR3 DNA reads TGTGCCAGCAGTGCCGGGCCCGGGCACGAGCAGTACTTC. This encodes CASSAGPGHEQYF.

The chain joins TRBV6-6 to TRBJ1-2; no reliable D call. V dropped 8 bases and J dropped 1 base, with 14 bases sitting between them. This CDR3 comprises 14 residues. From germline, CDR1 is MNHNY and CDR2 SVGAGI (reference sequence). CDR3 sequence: CASEFAGINYGYTF. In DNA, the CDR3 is TGTGCCAGCGAATTTGCAGGTATTAACTATGGCTACACCTTC.

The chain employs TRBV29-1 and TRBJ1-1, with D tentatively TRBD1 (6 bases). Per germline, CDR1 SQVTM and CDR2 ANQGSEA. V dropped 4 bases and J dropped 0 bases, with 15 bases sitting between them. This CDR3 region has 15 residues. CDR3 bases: TGCAGCGTTGTTCCGGGGGGCACATTGAACACTGAAGCTTTCTTT. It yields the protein CSVVPGGTLNTEAFF.

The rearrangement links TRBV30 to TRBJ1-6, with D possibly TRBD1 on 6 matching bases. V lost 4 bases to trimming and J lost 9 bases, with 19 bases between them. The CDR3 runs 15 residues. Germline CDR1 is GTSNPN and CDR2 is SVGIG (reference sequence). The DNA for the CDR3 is TGTGCCTGGACCCTTCCCACAGGGAAGGCTTCACCCCTCCACTTT. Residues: CAWTLPTGKASPLHF.

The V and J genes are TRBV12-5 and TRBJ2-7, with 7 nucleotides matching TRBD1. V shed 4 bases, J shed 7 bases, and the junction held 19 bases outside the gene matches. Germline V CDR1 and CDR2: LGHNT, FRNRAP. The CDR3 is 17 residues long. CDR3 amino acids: CASGWDFGADRAREQYF. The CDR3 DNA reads TGTGCTAGTGGTTGGGATTTTGGGGCAGACAGGGCGCGGGAGCAGTACTTC.

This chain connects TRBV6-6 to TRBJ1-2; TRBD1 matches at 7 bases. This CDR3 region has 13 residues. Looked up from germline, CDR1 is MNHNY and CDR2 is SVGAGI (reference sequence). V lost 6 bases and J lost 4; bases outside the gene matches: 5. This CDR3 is CASRRDSPYGYTF. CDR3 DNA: TGTGCCAGCAGGAGGGACAGCCCCTATGGCTACACCTTC.

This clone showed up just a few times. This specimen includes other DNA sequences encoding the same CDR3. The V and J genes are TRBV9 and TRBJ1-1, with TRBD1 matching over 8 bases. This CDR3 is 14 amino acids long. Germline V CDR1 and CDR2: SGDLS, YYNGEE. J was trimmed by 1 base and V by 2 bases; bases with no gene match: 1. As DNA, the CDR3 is TGTGCCAGCAGCGTTGGACAGGGGAACACTGAAGCTTTCTTT. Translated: CASSVGQGNTEAFF.

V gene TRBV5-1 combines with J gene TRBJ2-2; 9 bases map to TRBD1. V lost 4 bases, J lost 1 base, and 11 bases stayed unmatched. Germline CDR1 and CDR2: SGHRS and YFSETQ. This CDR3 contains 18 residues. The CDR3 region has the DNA TGCGCCAGCAGCGCCGCACAGGGGGCTGTTGGGAACACCGGGGAGCTGTTTTTT. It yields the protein CASSAAQGAVGNTGELFF. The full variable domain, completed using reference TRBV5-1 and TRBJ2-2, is KAGVTQTPRYLIKTRGQQVTLSCSPISGHRSVSWYQQTPGQGLQFLFEYFSETQRNKGNFPGRFSGRQFSNSRSEMNVSTLELGDSALYLCASSAAQGAVGNTGELFFGEGSRLTVL.

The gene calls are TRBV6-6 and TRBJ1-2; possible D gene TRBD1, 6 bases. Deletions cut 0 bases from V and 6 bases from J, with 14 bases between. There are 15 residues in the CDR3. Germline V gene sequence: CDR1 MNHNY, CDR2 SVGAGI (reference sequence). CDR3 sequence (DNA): TGTGCCAGCAGTTACTCGGCAGGGGTGGCGGATGGCTACACCTTC. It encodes CASSYSAGVADGYTF.

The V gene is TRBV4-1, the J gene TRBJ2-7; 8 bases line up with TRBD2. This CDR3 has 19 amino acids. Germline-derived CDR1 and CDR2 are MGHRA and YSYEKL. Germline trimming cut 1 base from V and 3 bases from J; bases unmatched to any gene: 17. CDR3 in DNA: TGCGCCAGCAGCCAAGTGAAGCTAGCGGGTCCGAGATTGCACTACGAGCAGTACTTC. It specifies CASSQVKLAGPRLHYEQYF.

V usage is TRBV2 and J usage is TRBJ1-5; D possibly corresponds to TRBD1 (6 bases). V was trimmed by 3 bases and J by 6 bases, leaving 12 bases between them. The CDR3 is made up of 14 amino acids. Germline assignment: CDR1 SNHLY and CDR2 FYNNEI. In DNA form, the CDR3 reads TGTGCCAGCAGTGAGGACGGGGGCCCTCAGCCCCAGCATTTT. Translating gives CASSEDGGPQPQHF.

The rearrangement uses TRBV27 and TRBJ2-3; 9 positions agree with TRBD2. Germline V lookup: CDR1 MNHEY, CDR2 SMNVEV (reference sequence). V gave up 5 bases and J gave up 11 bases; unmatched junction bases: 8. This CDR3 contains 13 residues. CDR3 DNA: TGTGCCAGCAGTACCCCAGCGGGGGGCTTGCAGTATTTT. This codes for CASSTPAGGLQYF.

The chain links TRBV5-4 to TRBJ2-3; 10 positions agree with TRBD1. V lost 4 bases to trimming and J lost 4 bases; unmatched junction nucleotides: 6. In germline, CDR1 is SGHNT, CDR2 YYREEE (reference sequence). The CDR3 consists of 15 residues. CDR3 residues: CASSRTGTGADTQYF. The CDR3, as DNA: TGTGCCAGCAGCCGAACCGGGACAGGGGCAGATACGCAGTATTTT.

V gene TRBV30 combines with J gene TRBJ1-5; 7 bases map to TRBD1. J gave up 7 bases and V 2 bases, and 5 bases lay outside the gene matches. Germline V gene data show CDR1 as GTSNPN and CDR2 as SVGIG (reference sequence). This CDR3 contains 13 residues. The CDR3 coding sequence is TGTGCCTGGAGTCGACAGGGAAAGCAGCCCCAGCATTTT. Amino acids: CAWSRQGKQPQHF. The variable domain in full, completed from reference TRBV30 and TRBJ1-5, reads SQTIHQWPATLVQPVGSPLSLECTVEGTSNPNLYWYRQAAGRGLQLLFYSVGIGQISSEVPQNLSASRPQDRQFILSSKKLLLSDSGFYLCAWSRQGKQPQHFGDGTRLSIL.

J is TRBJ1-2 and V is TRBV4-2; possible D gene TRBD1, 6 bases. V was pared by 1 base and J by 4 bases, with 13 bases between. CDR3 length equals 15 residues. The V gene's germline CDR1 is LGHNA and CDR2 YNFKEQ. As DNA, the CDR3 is TGTGCCAGCAGCCAAGGGGAGGGACAAGGCTATGGCTACACCTTC. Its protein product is CASSQGEGQGYGYTF.

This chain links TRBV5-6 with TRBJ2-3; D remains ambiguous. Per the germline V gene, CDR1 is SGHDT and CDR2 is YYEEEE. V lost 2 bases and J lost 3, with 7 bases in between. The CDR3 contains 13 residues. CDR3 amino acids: CASSFKGTDTQYF. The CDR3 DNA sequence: TGTGCCAGCAGCTTTAAAGGTACAGATACGCAGTATTTT.

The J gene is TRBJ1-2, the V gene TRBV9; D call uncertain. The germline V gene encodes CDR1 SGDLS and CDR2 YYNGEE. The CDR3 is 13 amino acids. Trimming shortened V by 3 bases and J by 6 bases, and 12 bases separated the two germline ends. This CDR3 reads CASSARPSDGYTF. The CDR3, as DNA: TGTGCCAGCAGCGCACGCCCCTCGGATGGCTACACCTTC.

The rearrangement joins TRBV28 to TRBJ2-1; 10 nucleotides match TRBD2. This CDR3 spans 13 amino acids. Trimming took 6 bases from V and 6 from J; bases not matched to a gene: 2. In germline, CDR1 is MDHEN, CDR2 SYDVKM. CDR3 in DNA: TGTGCCAGCAGAAAGCGGGGGGGCAATGAGCAGTTCTTC. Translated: CASRKRGGNEQFF.

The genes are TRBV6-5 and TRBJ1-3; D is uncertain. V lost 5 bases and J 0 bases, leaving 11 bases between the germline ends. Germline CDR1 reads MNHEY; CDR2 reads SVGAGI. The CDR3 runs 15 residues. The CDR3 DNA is TGTGCCAGCAGTGCACAGAGAGGCTCTGGAAACACCATATATTTT. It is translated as CASSAQRGSGNTIYF.